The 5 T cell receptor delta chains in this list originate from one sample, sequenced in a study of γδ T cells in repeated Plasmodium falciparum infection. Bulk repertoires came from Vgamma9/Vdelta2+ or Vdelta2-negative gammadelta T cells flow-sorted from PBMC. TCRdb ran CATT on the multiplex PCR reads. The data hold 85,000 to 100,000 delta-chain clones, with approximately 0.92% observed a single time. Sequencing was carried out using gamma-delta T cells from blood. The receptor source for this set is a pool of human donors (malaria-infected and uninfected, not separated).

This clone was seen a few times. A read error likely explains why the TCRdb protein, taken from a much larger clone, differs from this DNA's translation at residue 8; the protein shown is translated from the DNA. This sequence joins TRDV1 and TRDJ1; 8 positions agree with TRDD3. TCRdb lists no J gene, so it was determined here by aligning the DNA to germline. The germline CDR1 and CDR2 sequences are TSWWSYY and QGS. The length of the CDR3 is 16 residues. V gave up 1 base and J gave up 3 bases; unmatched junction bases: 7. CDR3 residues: CALGEQASLGADKLIF. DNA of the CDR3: TGTGCTCTTGGGGAACAGGCGTCACTGGGGGCCGATAAACTCATCTTT.

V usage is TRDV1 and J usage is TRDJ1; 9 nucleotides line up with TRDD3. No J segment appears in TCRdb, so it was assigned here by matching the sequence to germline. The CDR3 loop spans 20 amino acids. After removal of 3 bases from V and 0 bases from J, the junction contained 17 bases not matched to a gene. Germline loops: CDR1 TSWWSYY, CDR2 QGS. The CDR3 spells CALGEPSCWGYAYYTDKLIF. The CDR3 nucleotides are TGTGCTCTTGGGGAGCCTTCGTGCTGGGGATACGCCTATTACACCGATAAACTCATCTTT.

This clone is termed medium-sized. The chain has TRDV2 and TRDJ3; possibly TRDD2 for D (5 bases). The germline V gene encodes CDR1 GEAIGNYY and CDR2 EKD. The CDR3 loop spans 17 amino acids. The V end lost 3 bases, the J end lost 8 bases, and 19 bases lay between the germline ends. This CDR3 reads CACDPPYSPPNTRQMFF. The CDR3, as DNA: TGTGCCTGTGACCCCCCCTACTCTCCTCCAAACACCCGACAGATGTTTTTC.

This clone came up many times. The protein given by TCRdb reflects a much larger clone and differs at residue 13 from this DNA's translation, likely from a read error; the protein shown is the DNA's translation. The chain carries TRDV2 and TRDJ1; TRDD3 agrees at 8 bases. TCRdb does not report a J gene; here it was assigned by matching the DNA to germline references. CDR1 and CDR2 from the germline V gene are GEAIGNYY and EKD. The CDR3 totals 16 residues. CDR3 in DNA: TGTGCCTGTGACTCCGTACTGGGGGGAGGAACCGATAGACTCATCTTT. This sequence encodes CACDSVLGGGTDRLIF.

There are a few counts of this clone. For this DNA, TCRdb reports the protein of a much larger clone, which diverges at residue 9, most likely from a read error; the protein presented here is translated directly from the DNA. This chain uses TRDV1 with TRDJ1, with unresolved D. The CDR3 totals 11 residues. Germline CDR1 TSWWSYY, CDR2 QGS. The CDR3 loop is CALSYTDKHIF. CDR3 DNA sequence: TGTGCTCTTTCGTACACCGATAAACACATCTTT.